Listed below are T cell receptor beta chains from one sample, sequenced in a study of T cells in Graves' hyperthyroidism and ophthalmopathy. TCRdb redid the calling of the multiplex PCR reads with MiXCR, one entry per CDR3 protein. The sample holds some 650,000 distinct CDR3 sequences, 15% to 20% seen once. The sequenced sample was blood. These receptor sequences come from a woman aged 40 to 49 with Graves' ophthalmopathy. CDR3s include the opening cysteine and the closing phenylalanine or tryptophan. A row's size may be missing; if present it is once, few, many or a size class.

clone size: many; V gene: TRBV5-1; J gene: TRBJ2-7; CDR3 protein: CASSFLEGEQYF
clone size: few; V gene: TRBV3-1; J gene: TRBJ1-5; CDR3 protein: CASSPTNLYQPQHF
clone size: many; V gene: TRBV10-3; J gene: TRBJ2-2; CDR3 protein: CAISDLAGAGELFF
clone size: NA; V gene: TRBV12-3/TRBV12-4; J gene: TRBJ1-1; CDR3 protein: CASRGRNEAFF
clone size: NA; V gene: TRBV14; J gene: TRBJ1-2; CDR3 protein: CASSQLTGKGYTF
clone size: few; V gene: TRBV2; J gene: TRBJ2-3; CDR3 protein: CASSEAPGGRSTDTQYF
clone size: few; V gene: TRBV6-2/TRBV6-3; J gene: TRBJ2-3; CDR3 protein: CASRTLAGTTDTQYF
clone size: few; V gene: TRBV29-1; J gene: TRBJ2-5; CDR3 protein: CSVQEIVGETQYF
clone size: few; V gene: TRBV10-2; J gene: TRBJ2-4; CDR3 protein: CASSEDGRIAKNIQYF
clone size: many; V gene: TRBV30; J gene: TRBJ2-7; CDR3 protein: CAWTDSSYEQYF
clone size: NA; V gene: TRBV11-2; J gene: TRBJ2-2; CDR3 protein: CASSQYRGWNTGELFF
clone size: many; V gene: TRBV30; J gene: TRBJ1-1; CDR3 protein: CAWSVQERTEAFF
clone size: many; V gene: TRBV7-9; J gene: TRBJ2-1; CDR3 protein: CASSFGQGVYNEQFF
clone size: many; V gene: TRBV7-3; J gene: TRBJ2-1; CDR3 protein: CASSLSLAGDHEQFF
clone size: many; V gene: TRBV11-1; J gene: TRBJ2-5; CDR3 protein: CASRGSLNQETQYF
clone size: few; V gene: TRBV6-1; J gene: TRBJ2-5; CDR3 protein: CATQQASGGAGEETQYF
clone size: NA; V gene: TRBV6-5; J gene: TRBJ2-6; CDR3 protein: CASSYTGSGANVLTF
clone size: many; V gene: TRBV30; J gene: TRBJ1-1; CDR3 protein: CAWSETAEAFF
clone size: NA; V gene: TRBV10-3; J gene: TRBJ2-2; CDR3 protein: CAIRPGQGLGSATGELFF
clone size: NA; V gene: TRBV7-8; J gene: TRBJ1-1; CDR3 protein: CVSSLVSFNTEAFF
clone size: NA; V gene: TRBV2; J gene: TRBJ2-3; CDR3 protein: CAGGTSTDTQYF
clone size: many; V gene: TRBV2; J gene: TRBJ2-7; CDR3 protein: CASSKKTYEQYF
clone size: many; V gene: TRBV5-1; J gene: TRBJ2-1; CDR3 protein: CASSSQGQYNEQFF
clone size: NA; V gene: TRBV10-3; J gene: TRBJ2-2; CDR3 protein: CAIRDRGADTGELFF
clone size: few; V gene: TRBV3-1; J gene: TRBJ1-2; CDR3 protein: CASSPGQGPTHYYGYTF
clone size: NA; V gene: TRBV14; J gene: TRBJ1-1; CDR3 protein: CASSQGGWRICAFF
clone size: NA; V gene: TRBV9; J gene: TRBJ1-2; CDR3 protein: CASSVDPTGRNYGYTF
clone size: few; V gene: TRBV7-8; J gene: TRBJ2-7; CDR3 protein: CATTGLKTYEQYF
clone size: NA; V gene: TRBV15; J gene: TRBJ1-5; CDR3 protein: CATSRVPAGRGNSNQPQHF
clone size: many; V gene: TRBV2; J gene: TRBJ2-7; CDR3 protein: CASKLSGYSYEQYF
clone size: many; V gene: TRBV5-1; J gene: TRBJ2-7; CDR3 protein: CASSSRPGMSAYEQYF
clone size: many; V gene: TRBV2; J gene: TRBJ1-5; CDR3 protein: CASSPGQGLQPQHF
clone size: NA; V gene: TRBV28; J gene: TRBJ1-1; CDR3 protein: CASSLWIGANTEAFF
clone size: many; V gene: TRBV18; J gene: TRBJ1-1; CDR3 protein: CASSTGWNTEAFF
clone size: few; V gene: TRBV12-3/TRBV12-4; J gene: TRBJ2-5; CDR3 protein: CASSSSPETQYF
clone size: many; V gene: TRBV28; J gene: TRBJ2-7; CDR3 protein: CASSLFGQGSYEQYF
clone size: NA; V gene: TRBV4-2; J gene: TRBJ2-6; CDR3 protein: CASSHAGSETGANVLTF
clone size: NA; V gene: TRBV28; J gene: TRBJ1-2; CDR3 protein: CASSLMAGGLGYTF
clone size: many; V gene: TRBV20-1; J gene: TRBJ2-7; CDR3 protein: CSARVQGPRGGEQYF
clone size: NA; V gene: TRBV29-1; J gene: TRBJ2-1; CDR3 protein: CSVVGGELAGGSSYNEQFF
clone size: few; V gene: TRBV4-1; J gene: TRBJ2-1; CDR3 protein: CASSQDWTSGPHNEQFF
clone size: few; V gene: TRBV6-2/TRBV6-3; J gene: TRBJ1-1; CDR3 protein: CAGRQGGDTEAFF
clone size: NA; V gene: TRBV6-1; J gene: TRBJ2-2; CDR3 protein: CASKAFGGVDTGELFF
clone size: many; V gene: TRBV20-1; J gene: TRBJ2-7; CDR3 protein: CSARVGGSVNEQYF
clone size: NA; V gene: TRBV2; J gene: TRBJ1-1; CDR3 protein: CASSARGPGEAFF
clone size: many; V gene: TRBV6-2/TRBV6-3; J gene: TRBJ2-2; CDR3 protein: CASKPFDRDTGELFF
clone size: NA; V gene: TRBV12-3/TRBV12-4; J gene: TRBJ2-1; CDR3 protein: CASSSGLAGGMGEQFF
clone size: NA; V gene: TRBV12-3/TRBV12-4; J gene: TRBJ2-1; CDR3 protein: CAGHSGGSLGNEQFF
clone size: many; V gene: TRBV30; J gene: TRBJ2-3; CDR3 protein: CAWSVTGDTQYF
clone size: NA; V gene: TRBV6-2/TRBV6-3; J gene: TRBJ2-5; CDR3 protein: CASNFAGGPGGTQYF
clone size: NA; V gene: TRBV20-1; J gene: TRBJ2-3; CDR3 protein: CSVPGMSTDTQYF
clone size: many; V gene: TRBV4-1; J gene: TRBJ2-6; CDR3 protein: CASSQVQLSGANVLTF
clone size: many; V gene: TRBV27; J gene: TRBJ2-1; CDR3 protein: CASSFSRDEQFF
clone size: few; V gene: TRBV27; J gene: TRBJ2-2; CDR3 protein: CASGPGRGRGRNAGELFF
clone size: many; V gene: TRBV5-5; J gene: TRBJ2-5; CDR3 protein: CASSWGTSGKGAQETQYF
clone size: NA; V gene: TRBV30; J gene: TRBJ2-5; CDR3 protein: CAWSVVLGETQYF
clone size: many; V gene: TRBV6-1; J gene: TRBJ2-1; CDR3 protein: CASSERWDEQFF